The 20 T cell receptor beta chains given below trace back to one sample, sequenced in a study of CD8 T cells in Susac syndrome. The RNA input was about 0.5 to 1 ug, and it was reverse transcribed with random hexamers. TCRdb used MiXCR to reprocess the immunoSEQ multiplex PCR reads, holding one entry per CDR3 protein. This table holds about 200,000 distinct CDR3 sequences, approximately 90% found once. What was sequenced was CD8+ T cells from PBMCs. The receptor source for this set is a human donor with multiple sclerosis.

The genes are TRBV5-6 and TRBJ2-1; 9 bases match TRBD2. The CDR3 is 14 amino acids. CDR1 SGHDT and CDR2 YYEEEE come from the germline V gene. V shed 2 bases and J 6 bases; nucleotides not matched to a gene: 3. The CDR3 region has the DNA TGTGCCAGCAGCTTAGGTAGCGGGGGCAATGAGCAGTTCTTC. Encoded protein: CASSLGSGGNEQFF.

The rearrangement uses TRBV5-4 and TRBJ2-1; TRBD1 agrees at 11 bases. The CDR3 is 15 residues long. Germline values: CDR1 SGHNT, CDR2 YYREEE (reference sequence). The V and J ends lost 4 bases and 9 bases, in that order; junction bases with no gene match: 9. The chain's CDR3 is CASSPTGTGGFEQFF. DNA for the CDR3: TGTGCCAGCAGCCCAACCGGGACAGGGGGTTTTGAGCAGTTCTTC.

The chain joins TRBV9 to TRBJ2-7; 8 bases match TRBD2. J was trimmed by 0 bases and V by 0 bases; bases with no gene match: 5. The V gene's germline CDR1 is SGDLS and CDR2 YYNGEE. CDR3 length: 16 amino acids. The CDR3 spells CASSVGASGGSYEQYF. The CDR3 coding sequence is TGTGCCAGCAGCGTAGGAGCGAGCGGGGGCTCCTACGAGCAGTACTTC.

This clonotype was recorded only once. This chain links TRBV15 with TRBJ2-1; the match to TRBD1 covers 10 bases. The V and J ends lost 3 bases and 9 bases, in that order; junction bases with no gene match: 5. Germline CDR1 LNHNV, CDR2 YYDKDF (reference sequence). The length of the CDR3 is 14 residues. The CDR3 region is CATSSRDRGLEQFF. CDR3 DNA: TGTGCCACCAGCAGCCGGGACAGGGGCCTTGAGCAGTTCTTC.

The chain recombines TRBV13 with TRBJ1-1; perhaps TRBD1 as D (6 bases). Germline CDR1 reads PRHDT; CDR2 reads FYEKMQ (reference sequence). Between the trimmed V and J ends, which lost 7 bases and 0 bases, there was a span of 24 bases. CDR3 length equals 18 residues. This chain's CDR3 is CASTHEWITGNMNTEAFF. In DNA form, the CDR3 reads TGTGCCAGCACTCACGAATGGATAACAGGGAACATGAACACTGAAGCTTTCTTT.

This chain uses TRBV6-6 with TRBJ2-7; D is unclear. Trimming removed 5 bases at V and 5 bases at J, with 10 bases between. CDR3 length: 12 residues. Per germline, CDR1 MNHNY and CDR2 SVGAGI (reference sequence). The CDR3 DNA reads TGTGCCAGCAGTCCCAGCTTAAACGAGCAGTACTTC. Its protein is CASSPSLNEQYF.

V and J are TRBV4-1 and TRBJ2-5; a weak D match, TRBD1 (5 bases). There are 17 residues in the CDR3. Germline V gives CDR1 MGHRA, CDR2 YSYEKL. V was pared by 4 bases and J by 2 bases, with 20 bases between. CDR3 in DNA: TGCGCCAGCAGCCCAATTGTCGGAATTTCAGGGCAAGAGACCCAGTACTTC. Its translation is CASSPIVGISGQETQYF.

This chain joins TRBV6-2 or TRBV6-3 and TRBJ2-7; weak D call: TRBD1 (6 bases). CDR3 length equals 12 residues. Trimming took 8 bases from V and 3 from J, leaving 11 bases between them. CDR1 MNHEY and CDR2 SVGEGT come from the germline V gene. CDR3 residues: CASHKQGYEQYF. Here the CDR3 DNA reads TGTGCCAGCCATAAACAGGGCTACGAGCAGTACTTC.

With regard to this clonotype: The junction departs from the called germline gene at one end, perhaps through a read error. The rearrangement links TRBV5-8 to TRBJ1-6; 7 nucleotides match TRBD1. The germline CDR1 and CDR2 sequences are SGHTS and YDEGEE. This CDR3 comprises 14 residues. CDR3 DNA sequence: TGTGCCAGCAGCTACGGGACAGTTAATTCCCCCCTCCACTTT. Protein sequence: CASSYGTVNSPLHF. The variable domain in full, with the rest retrieved from reference TRBV5-8 and TRBJ1-6, is EAGVTQSPTHLIKTRGQQATLRCSPISGHTSVYWYQQALGLGLQFLLWYDEGEERNRGNFPPRFSGRQFPNYSSELNVNALELEDSALYLCASSYGTVNSPLHFGNGTRLTVT.

The rearrangement links TRBV28 to TRBJ1-2; weak D call: TRBD1 (6 bases). The germline gives CDR1 MDHEN, CDR2 SYDVKM. V was pared by 4 bases and J by 8 bases, with 14 bases between. The length of the CDR3 is 13 residues. The CDR3 DNA follows: TGTGCCAGCAGTTGGACAGAGCGGGACGGCTACACCTTC. It encodes CASSWTERDGYTF.

This clonotype has only one observation. The chain is built from TRBV4-3 and TRBJ2-1, with D maybe TRBD2 (6 bases). Trimming removed 0 bases at V and 0 bases at J, with 9 bases between. The CDR3 length is 16 residues. The germline V gene has CDR1 LGHNA and CDR2 YSLEER. CDR3 protein: CASSQDRGSSYNEQFF. The CDR3 DNA sequence: TGCGCCAGCAGCCAAGATCGGGGGAGCTCCTACAATGAGCAGTTCTTC.

This chain connects TRBV5-6 to TRBJ1-4, with D unclear. Trimming removed 1 base at V and 6 bases at J, with 4 bases between. The CDR3 spans 12 residues. The germline CDR1 and CDR2 sequences are SGHDT and YYEEEE. The CDR3 sequence is CASSLMDEKLFF. CDR3 DNA: TGTGCCAGCAGCTTGATGGATGAAAAACTGTTTTTT.

The chain recombines TRBV28 with TRBJ2-7, with 9 bases matching TRBD2. The CDR3 sequence is 17 residues long. The V and J ends lost 5 bases and 2 bases, in that order; junction bases with no gene match: 13. CDR1 MDHEN and CDR2 SYDVKM come from the germline V gene. The CDR3 sequence is CASSLRWRAGGAYEQYF. The CDR3 nucleotides read TGTGCCAGCAGTCTCCGTTGGCGAGCGGGGGGAGCCTACGAGCAGTACTTC.

The chain links TRBV30 to TRBJ2-7; TRBD2 is a possible D gene (6 bases). V was clipped by 2 bases and J by 1 base, with 21 bases between them. The CDR3 runs to 17 residues. CDR1 GTSNPN and CDR2 SVGIG come from the germline V gene (reference sequence). The DNA for the CDR3 is TGTGCCTGGAGTTGGGGGGTGAGGAGGGGCCCATCCTACGAGCAGTACTTC. Residues: CAWSWGVRRGPSYEQYF.

This clonotype was counted a single time. The chain couples TRBV11-2 to TRBJ2-3; D not resolved. The CDR3 consists of 13 residues. V was shortened by 0 bases and J by 6 bases, with 7 bases between the two germline ends. Per the germline V gene, CDR1 is SGHAT and CDR2 is FQNNGV. In DNA, the CDR3 is TGTGCCAGCAGCTTAGATTATGTGGATACGCAGTATTTT. Amino acids: CASSLDYVDTQYF.

V usage is TRBV7-9 and J usage is TRBJ2-7; 9 nucleotides line up with TRBD1. Trimming took 8 bases from V and 3 from J; bases not matched to a gene: 5. The CDR3 runs 13 residues. Germline CDR1 reads SEHNR; CDR2 reads FQNEAQ (reference sequence). The DNA of the CDR3 is TGTGCCAGCCGCGGGACAGGGATCTACGAGCAGTACTTC. This encodes CASRGTGIYEQYF. Using reference TRBV7-9 and TRBJ2-7 for the parts outside the CDR3, the full variable domain is DTGVSQNPRHKITKRGQNVTFRCDPISEHNRLYWYRQTLGQGPEFLTYFQNEAQLEKSRLLSDRFSAERPKGSFSTLEIQRTEQGDSAMYLCASRGTGIYEQYFGPGTRLTVT.

DNA for the CDR3: TGTGCCAGCAGCTTCCTAGCGGGGGGTCACGTAGAGACCCAGTACTTC. It translates to CASSFLAGGHVETQYF. The chain joins TRBV5-6 to TRBJ2-5, with TRBD2 identical over 11 bases. Germline values: CDR1 SGHDT, CDR2 YYEEEE. This CDR3 has 16 residues. The V segment lost 2 bases and the J segment 4 bases; nucleotides outside the gene matches: 7. Variable domain in full (rest from reference TRBV5-6 and TRBJ2-5): DAGVTQSPTHLIKTRGQQVTLRCSPKSGHDTVSWYQQALGQGPQFIFQYYEEEERQRGNFPDRFSGHQFPNYSSELNVNALLLGDSALYLCASSFLAGGHVETQYFGPGTRLLVL.

The chain employs TRBV12-3 or TRBV12-4 and TRBJ2-3; possibly TRBD2 for D (6 bases). The length of the CDR3 is 13 residues. V was trimmed by 6 bases and J by 8 bases, leaving 15 bases between them. CDR3: CASSPTSWGTQYF. The CDR3 region has the DNA TGTGCCAGCAGCCCTACTAGCTGGGGTACGCAGTATTTT.

The V call is TRBV30, the J call TRBJ2-1, with a possible D match to TRBD1 (6 bases). Trimming cost V 5 bases and J 4 bases, with 15 bases left between them. This CDR3 spans 14 amino acids. CDR1 is GTSNPN and CDR2 is SVGIG in the germline V gene (reference sequence). The CDR3 region has the DNA TGTGCCTGGGCCTCGGGACAAAAATACAATGAGCAGTTCTTC. Its protein is CAWASGQKYNEQFF.

J is TRBJ2-5 and V is TRBV9; D gene unclear. Germline CDR1 is SGDLS and CDR2 is YYNGEE. The CDR3 is made up of 15 amino acids. V lost 4 bases, J lost 7 bases, and 20 bases lay in between. DNA of the CDR3: TGTGCCAGCAGCAATCAAGAAGGGCGACCGGGGACCCAGTACTTC. Its protein is CASSNQEGRPGTQYF.